This entry lists 29 T cell receptor beta chains sequenced from one sample in a study of cytomegalovirus exposure and HLA in healthy donors. Primers for the PCR totalled 60 Vbeta and 13 Jbeta. Libraries were prepared by immunoSEQ multiplex PCR; TCRdb keeps only in-frame clonotypes and omits some of them. The sample holds over 150,000 clones, 70% to 80% seen once. Material for sequencing was PBMCs. The receptor set was obtained from a man aged 25-45 years in good health and CMV-seropositive.

J is TRBJ1-2 and V is TRBV19; D might be TRBD1 (6 bases). This CDR3 has 15 residues. V shed 3 bases and J shed 4 bases, with 15 bases lying between them. Per the germline V gene, CDR1 is LNHDA and CDR2 is SQIVND (reference sequence). CDR3 residues: CASSMTDRVGYGYTF. CDR3 nucleotide sequence: TGTGCCAGTAGTATGACGGACAGAGTGGGCTATGGCTACACCTTC.

This chain links TRBV2 with TRBJ2-5; TRBD2 matches at 11 bases. The CDR3 is made up of 16 amino acids. Germline V gene sequence: CDR1 SNHLY, CDR2 FYNNEI. V shed 8 bases, J shed 3 bases, and the junction held 11 bases outside the gene matches. The DNA of the CDR3 is TGTGCCAGCCACAAGGGACTAGCGGCAGGGAAAGAGACCCAGTACTTC. Protein product: CASHKGLAAGKETQYF.

The J gene is TRBJ2-1, the V gene TRBV10-3; D is possibly TRBD1 (6 bases). Trimming removed 0 bases at V and 6 bases at J, with 18 bases between. This CDR3 has 17 amino acids. Germline CDR1 ENHRY, CDR2 SYGVKD. This CDR3 reads CAISESNGGGRTNEQFF. As DNA, the CDR3 is TGTGCCATCAGTGAGTCGAATGGGGGCGGCCGAACCAATGAGCAGTTCTTC.

This sequence joins TRBV5-6 and TRBJ2-5; the D is unclear. V lost 1 base and J lost 5, with 15 bases in between. Germline loops: CDR1 SGHDT, CDR2 YYEEEE. The CDR3 is 15 residues long. CDR3 in DNA: TGTGCCAGCAGCTTGCGTTTCCCAGCGATGGAGACCCAGTACTTC. Translated: CASSLRFPAMETQYF.

This clone turned up a few times. This sequence joins TRBV9 and TRBJ1-5; unclear D gene. Germline-derived CDR1 and CDR2 are SGDLS and YYNGEE. Trimming pared 1 base from V and 3 bases from J, leaving 8 bases between. This CDR3 comprises 14 residues. The CDR3 sequence is CASSVSGSNQPQHF. The CDR3, as DNA: TGTGCCAGCAGCGTATCAGGTTCCAATCAGCCCCAGCATTTT.

A single count supports this clone. The rearrangement uses TRBV19 and TRBJ2-2; 8 bases line up with TRBD2. CDR1 is LNHDA and CDR2 is SQIVND in the germline V gene (reference sequence). This CDR3 is 15 amino acids long. V trimming: 11 bases; J trimming: 1 base; junction bases outside the gene matches: 9. Here the CDR3 DNA reads TGTGCCTCACAAACCGGGACTAGGAACACCGGGGAGCTGTTTTTT. Protein: CASQTGTRNTGELFF.

The chain combines TRBV28 with TRBJ2-1; the D gene is possibly TRBD2 (5 bases). The CDR3 is 16 residues long. V dropped 6 bases and J dropped 0 bases, with 15 bases sitting between them. The germline CDR1 and CDR2 sequences are MDHEN and SYDVKM. CDR3 region: CASRLGVYSSYNEQFF. CDR3 coding DNA: TGTGCCAGCAGACTAGGTGTGTACAGCTCCTACAATGAGCAGTTCTTC.

The chain links TRBV28 to TRBJ1-1; no firm D call. CDR3 length: 15 amino acids. CDR1 is MDHEN, CDR2 SYDVKM, per germline. The ends were cut back, 4 bases at V and 6 bases at J, with 18 bases in the middle. The CDR3 region is CASSSSGAGAAEAFF. As DNA, the CDR3 is TGTGCCAGCAGTTCCTCAGGAGCGGGTGCGGCTGAAGCTTTCTTT.

The chain combines TRBV28 with TRBJ2-1; 14 bases are shared with TRBD2. The V and J ends lost 6 bases and 3 bases, in that order; junction bases with no gene match: 16. This CDR3 contains 20 residues. In germline, CDR1 is MDHEN, CDR2 SYDVKM. This chain's CDR3 is CASSPMWGLAGVGLYNEQFF. The CDR3 DNA reads TGTGCCAGCAGCCCTATGTGGGGACTAGCGGGAGTAGGGCTCTACAATGAGCAGTTCTTC.

This clone has only one observation. CDR3 residues: CASSIRGLAGPDTQYF. The CDR3 coding sequence is TGTGCCAGTAGTATTAGGGGACTAGCGGGACCAGATACGCAGTATTTT. The rearrangement uses TRBV19 and TRBJ2-3, with 13 bases that match TRBD2. Germline CDR1 reads LNHDA; CDR2 reads SQIVND (reference sequence). The CDR3 is made up of 16 amino acids. Trimming removed 3 bases from V and 4 bases from J; junction bases left unmatched: 4.

The chain joins TRBV6-1 to TRBJ1-5; TRBD1 matches 7 bases. V was pared by 2 bases and J by 0 bases, with 10 bases of the junction left unmatched. Germline-derived CDR1 and CDR2 are MNHNS and SASEGT. The CDR3 contains 18 residues. CDR3 in amino acids: CASSERRDRPFSNQPQHF. As DNA, the CDR3 is TGTGCCAGCAGTGAACGCCGGGACAGACCCTTTAGCAATCAGCCCCAGCATTTT.

This chain links TRBV2 with TRBJ2-2, with D possibly TRBD2 on 6 matching bases. The CDR3 has 14 amino acids. Trimming removed 7 bases from V and 6 bases from J, with 15 bases in between. Germline assignment: CDR1 SNHLY and CDR2 FYNNEI. This chain's CDR3 is CASTRGREAGELFF. CDR3 bases: TGTGCCAGCACTCGGGGGAGAGAGGCCGGGGAGCTGTTTTTT.

The chain is built from TRBV4-2 and TRBJ1-6; TRBD1 agrees at 9 bases. The V and J ends lost 2 bases and 6 bases, in that order; junction bases with no gene match: 5. CDR1 is LGHNA, CDR2 YNFKEQ, per germline. CDR3 size: 16 residues. This CDR3 is CASSQQPGQGNSPLHF. As DNA, the CDR3 is TGTGCCAGCAGCCAACAACCGGGACAGGGTAATTCACCCCTCCACTTT.

The chain recombines TRBV11-2 with TRBJ1-3; tentative D call: TRBD1 (5 bases). CDR3 length equals 18 residues. Trimming removed 0 bases from V and 0 bases from J, with 15 bases in between. Germline CDR1 is SGHAT and CDR2 is FQNNGV. This chain's CDR3 is CASSLDRTEGDSGNTIYF. Here the CDR3 DNA reads TGTGCCAGCAGCTTAGATCGTACCGAAGGGGACTCTGGAAACACCATATATTTT.

CDR3 residues: CASSLQSTGTSGNEQYF. The CDR3, as DNA: TGTGCCAGCAGCCTCCAGTCTACCGGGACTAGCGGGAACGAGCAGTACTTC. The chain links TRBV28 to TRBJ2-7; 13 nucleotides line up with TRBD2. J was trimmed by 5 bases and V by 6 bases; bases with no gene match: 13. Germline loops: CDR1 MDHEN, CDR2 SYDVKM. The CDR3 runs 17 residues.

This clone was observed a few times. V and J are TRBV5-4 and TRBJ1-1, with TRBD1 matching over 9 bases. V was clipped by 5 bases and J by 2 bases; unmatched bases: 4. The CDR3 has 14 amino acids. CDR1 is SGHNT, CDR2 YYREEE, per germline (reference sequence). CDR3 bases: TGTGCCAGCAGGAAGACAGGGGGAAACACTGAAGCTTTCTTT. This gives the protein CASRKTGGNTEAFF.

The V and J genes are TRBV7-9 and TRBJ1-5; TRBD1 agrees at 8 bases. This CDR3 region has 14 residues. Trimming removed 5 bases from V and 1 base from J; junction bases left unmatched: 1. Germline loops: CDR1 SEHNR, CDR2 FQNEAQ (reference sequence). The CDR3 here is CASSRTGSNQPQHF. DNA of the CDR3: TGTGCCAGCAGCCGGACAGGGAGCAATCAGCCCCAGCATTTT.

V usage is TRBV6-5 and J usage is TRBJ2-1, with TRBD1 matching over 12 bases. This CDR3 contains 15 residues. The germline V gene encodes CDR1 MNHEY and CDR2 SVGAGI. With 3 bases clipped from V and 9 bases from J, the junction kept 6 bases outside the gene matches. The CDR3 nucleotides are TGTGCCAGCAGTTATGTGGGACAGGGGGCGGCTGAGCAGTTCTTC. Protein product: CASSYVGQGAAEQFF.

The chain recombines TRBV6-1 with TRBJ2-7; 9 bases map to TRBD1. V trimming: 8 bases; J trimming: 5 bases; junction bases outside the gene matches: 10. CDR1 is MNHNS and CDR2 is SASEGT in the germline V gene. The CDR3 is 14 residues long. This chain's CDR3 is CASHNTGQGHEQYF. The CDR3 DNA reads as TGTGCCAGCCATAATACGGGACAGGGACACGAGCAGTACTTC.

The chain employs TRBV29-1 and TRBJ2-5; TRBD2 might be the D (5 bases). The end of the DNA is better explained by TRBJ2-7, so the J call may be wrong. The V gene's germline CDR1 is SQVTM and CDR2 ANQGSEA. This CDR3 has 12 amino acids. In DNA form, the CDR3 reads TGCAGCGTTGTTGCTAGCAGCTACGAGCAGTACTTC. Its protein is CSVVASSYEQYF.

This clone was observed once. The chain combines TRBV27 with TRBJ2-7; no firm D call. The CDR3 covers 14 residues. V gave up 5 bases and J gave up 6 bases, with 17 bases separating them. Germline loops: CDR1 MNHEY, CDR2 SMNVEV (reference sequence). The CDR3 DNA is TGTGCCAGCAGTATGACTCCGCAACTATTCGAGCAGTACTTC. The encoded protein is CASSMTPQLFEQYF.

The chain links TRBV7-2 to TRBJ2-7; 7 positions agree with TRBD2. The CDR3 spans 16 residues. Looked up from germline, CDR1 is SGHTA and CDR2 is FQGNSA. V shed 5 bases, J shed 0 bases, and the junction held 10 bases outside the gene matches. The CDR3 is CASSLSSGTTSYEQYF. CDR3 DNA sequence: TGTGCCAGCAGCCTCAGCAGCGGGACCACCTCCTACGAGCAGTACTTC.

This chain joins TRBV19 and TRBJ2-3, with 9 bases matching TRBD2. The CDR3 has 14 amino acids. Germline values: CDR1 LNHDA, CDR2 SQIVND (reference sequence). With V trimmed by 7 bases and J by 5 bases, 7 bases remained unmatched. CDR3 sequence reads: CASNRVAGVDTQYF. The CDR3 DNA reads as TGTGCCAGTAACCGGGTAGCGGGAGTAGATACGCAGTATTTT.

The rearrangement uses TRBV6-5 and TRBJ2-1; perhaps TRBD2 as D (5 bases). The germline V gene encodes CDR1 MNHEY and CDR2 SVGAGI. There are 15 residues in the CDR3. Trimming removed 4 bases at V and 0 bases at J, with 10 bases between. The CDR3 reads CASSWTSSSYNEQFF. The CDR3 nucleotides read TGTGCCAGCAGTTGGACTTCCAGCTCCTACAATGAGCAGTTCTTC.

This clone was seen a handful of times. V usage is TRBV28 and J usage is TRBJ2-7, with 9 positions matching TRBD1. V shed 2 bases and J 7 bases; nucleotides not matched to a gene: 3. CDR3 size: 13 residues. Germline V lookup: CDR1 MDHEN, CDR2 SYDVKM. The DNA for the CDR3 is TGTGCCAGCAGTTTAGGACAGGGGCATGAGCAGTACTTC. Translation: CASSLGQGHEQYF.

The genes are TRBV11-3 and TRBJ2-1; 11 nucleotides agree with TRBD2. The germline gives CDR1 SGHNT, CDR2 YENEEA. V was pared by 5 bases and J by 4 bases, with 4 bases of the junction left unmatched. CDR3 length: 15 amino acids. The DNA of the CDR3 is TGTGCCAGCAGCATCGGGACTAGCGGTTACAATGAGCAGTTCTTC. Protein: CASSIGTSGYNEQFF.

This rearrangement joins TRBV28 to TRBJ1-5, with 9 bases identical to TRBD1. Germline V gene data show CDR1 as MDHEN and CDR2 as SYDVKM. V lost 3 bases, J lost 7 bases, and 7 bases stayed unmatched. This CDR3 region has 15 residues. For the CDR3, the DNA is TGTGCCAGCAGTTTCTCAGGACAGGGGTTCCAGCCCCAGCATTTT. It specifies CASSFSGQGFQPQHF.

This chain connects TRBV6-1 to TRBJ2-7; no clear D gene. Germline CDR1 and CDR2: MNHNS and SASEGT. This CDR3 comprises 13 residues. Trimming took off 8 bases at V and 0 bases at J, with 11 bases between the two ends. The CDR3 loop reads CASSHSFSYEQYF. CDR3 DNA sequence: TGTGCCAGCTCACATTCCTTCTCCTACGAGCAGTACTTC.

The chain is built from TRBV23-1 and TRBJ2-3; D call uncertain. TRBV23-1 is an ORF for which the function is uncertain. V shed 0 bases and J shed 0 bases, with 13 bases lying between them. The CDR3 length is 17 residues. The CDR3 sequence: CASSQSGSKASTDTQYF. The CDR3, as DNA: TGCGCCAGCAGTCAATCGGGCAGCAAAGCTAGCACAGATACGCAGTATTTT.